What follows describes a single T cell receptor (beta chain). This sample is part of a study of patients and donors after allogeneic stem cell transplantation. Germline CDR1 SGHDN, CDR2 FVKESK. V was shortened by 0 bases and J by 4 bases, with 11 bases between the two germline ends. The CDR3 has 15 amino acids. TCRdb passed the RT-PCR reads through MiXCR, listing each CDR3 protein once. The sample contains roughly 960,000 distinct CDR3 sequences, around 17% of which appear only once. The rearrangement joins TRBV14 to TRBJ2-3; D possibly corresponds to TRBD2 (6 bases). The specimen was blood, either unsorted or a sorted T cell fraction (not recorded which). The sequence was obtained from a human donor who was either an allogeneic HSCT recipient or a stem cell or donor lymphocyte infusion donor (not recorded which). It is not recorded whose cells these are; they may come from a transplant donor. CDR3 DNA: TGTGCCAGCAGCCAAGATTTTCCGGGGGCAGATACGCAGTATTTT. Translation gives CASSQDFPGADTQYF.